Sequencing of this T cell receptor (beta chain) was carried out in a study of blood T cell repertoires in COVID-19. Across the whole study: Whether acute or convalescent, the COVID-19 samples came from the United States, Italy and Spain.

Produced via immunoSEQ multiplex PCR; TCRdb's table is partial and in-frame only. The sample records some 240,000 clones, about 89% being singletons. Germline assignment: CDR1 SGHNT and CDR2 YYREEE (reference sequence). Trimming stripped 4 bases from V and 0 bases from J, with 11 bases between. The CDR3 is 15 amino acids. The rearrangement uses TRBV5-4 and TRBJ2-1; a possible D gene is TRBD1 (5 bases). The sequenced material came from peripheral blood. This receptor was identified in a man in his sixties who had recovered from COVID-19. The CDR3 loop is CASSRDSSSYNEQFF. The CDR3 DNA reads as TGTGCCAGCAGCCGAGACAGCAGCTCCTACAATGAGCAGTTCTTC.